The 17 T cell receptor beta chains listed next were all sequenced from one sample in a study of beta chain features in type 1 diabetes. For these TCRs, the target antigens are not known. General study results and limits: Within each of all four CD4+ subsets, Type 1 diabetes patients had TCRB CDR3s that were moderately but significantly shorter.

What was sequenced were expressed TCRB transcripts, since all of the isolated RNA had been reverse transcribed. Profiling relied on immunoSEQ multiplex PCR, and the TCRdb table lists in-frame clones only, not all of them. The profile covers about 390,000 clones, with 8.5% to 10% appearing a single time and about 0.6% taken by the ten largest. The sample was central memory CD4+ T cells from blood. Receptors originate from a man between 25 and 39 years old with type 1 diabetes.

This clone was counted at least ten times. The chain links TRBV29-1 to TRBJ1-1; TRBD1 aligns across 7 bases. V was pared by 0 bases and J by 4 bases, with 5 bases of the junction left unmatched. The CDR3 is 14 residues long. Germline CDR1 and CDR2: SQVTM and ANQGSEA. CDR3 in DNA: TGCAGCGTTGAAGATCAGAGGGGGCTCACTGAAGCTTTCTTT. This codes for CSVEDQRGLTEAFF.

This clone was observed a handful of times. The chain employs TRBV5-1 and TRBJ2-6; D not resolved. The germline gives CDR1 SGHRS, CDR2 YFSETQ. This CDR3 is built from 16 residues. V lost 1 base and J 0 bases, leaving 8 bases between the germline ends. CDR3: CASSLSHDSGANVLTF. DNA of the CDR3: TGCGCCAGCAGCTTGTCTCATGACTCTGGGGCCAACGTCCTGACTTTC.

The chain employs TRBV7-2 and TRBJ1-5; the D gene is possibly TRBD1 (5 bases). Between the trimmed V and J ends, which lost 4 bases and 1 base, there was a span of 11 bases. The CDR3 is 15 amino acids. Germline CDR1 and CDR2: SGHTA and FQGNSA. In DNA, the CDR3 is TGTGCCAGCAGCTCCCTTGGGGGGAGCAATCAGCCCCAGCATTTT. This gives the protein CASSSLGGSNQPQHF.

The chain uses TRBV28 and TRBJ1-5, with D unclear. V was cut by 7 bases and J by 6 bases, with 10 bases left in between. Germline lookup yields CDR1 MDHEN and CDR2 SYDVKM. The CDR3 runs to 12 residues. For the CDR3, the DNA is TGTGCCAGCACTCACACACTTCAGCCCCAGCATTTT. Encoded protein: CASTHTLQPQHF.

This clone has a handful of counts. The J gene is TRBJ1-5, the V gene TRBV28; 8 nucleotides line up with TRBD1. There are 16 residues in the CDR3. Germline V CDR1 and CDR2: MDHEN, SYDVKM. V dropped 6 bases and J dropped 3; count of bases not matched to a gene: 10. The CDR3 region is CASSTAGGYTNQPQHF. Here the CDR3 DNA reads TGTGCCAGCAGCACCGCAGGGGGCTACACCAATCAGCCCCAGCATTTT.

This clone was counted ten times or more. The rearrangement links TRBV16 to TRBJ1-3; D gene ambiguous. Germline V lookup: CDR1 KGHSY, CDR2 FQNENV. V lost 0 bases and J 4 bases, leaving 10 bases between the germline ends. The CDR3 covers 15 residues. In nucleotides, the CDR3 is TGTGCCAGCAGCCAATCATTGCCAAACGGAAACACCATATATTTT. This translates into CASSQSLPNGNTIYF.

This clone has just a few counts. A far larger clone is one base from this, pointing to a likely read error. The same CDR3 also results from other DNA sequences found in this sample. The chain links TRBV7-2 to TRBJ1-1, with D uncertain. Looked up from germline, CDR1 is SGHTA and CDR2 is FQGNSA. The V end lost 1 base, the J end lost 1 base, and 4 bases lay between the germline ends. The CDR3 runs 13 residues. CDR3 residues: CASSLVENTEAFF. The CDR3 coding sequence is TGTGCCAGCAGCTTAGTGGAGAACACTGAAGCTTTCTTT.

This clone occurred a few times. The rearrangement joins TRBV7-6 to TRBJ1-3; perhaps TRBD1 as D (6 bases). With 3 bases removed from V and 6 bases from J, the gap between germline ends came to 12 bases. The CDR3 has 14 residues. Germline V gene sequence: CDR1 SGHVS, CDR2 FNYEAQ. CDR3 residues: CASSFGGAENTIYF. The CDR3 nucleotides are TGTGCCAGCAGCTTCGGGGGGGCAGAAAACACCATATATTTT.

The V and J genes are TRBV5-1 and TRBJ2-3; a weak D match, TRBD1 (5 bases). Germline CDR1 SGHRS, CDR2 YFSETQ. The V and J ends lost 7 bases and 2 bases respectively, with 14 bases between them. The CDR3 loop spans 14 amino acids. DNA of the CDR3: TGCGCCAGCGCTCCCCAGGACATCACAGATACGCAGTATTTT. Protein: CASAPQDITDTQYF.

This clone was seen more than once but under ten times. V usage is TRBV12-5 and J usage is TRBJ1-1; TRBD1 is a possible D gene (5 bases). Germline loops: CDR1 LGHNT, CDR2 FRNRAP. The CDR3 loop spans 15 amino acids. Trimming left V 0 bases short and J 5 bases short, with 13 bases between. The CDR3 DNA reads TGTGCTAGTGGTTTGGTAAGTGGGGGTCGGACTGAAGCTTTCTTT. Its protein product is CASGLVSGGRTEAFF.

The CDR3 loop is CASRDNRVSNQPQHF. The CDR3 DNA reads TGTGCCAGCAGGGACAACAGGGTAAGCAATCAGCCCCAGCATTTT. This chain links TRBV28 with TRBJ1-5; TRBD1 is a possible D gene (6 bases). V lost 6 bases, J lost 1 base, and 13 bases lay in between. The CDR3 has 15 residues. The germline V gene encodes CDR1 MDHEN and CDR2 SYDVKM.

This clone was seen a handful of times. J is TRBJ2-1 and V is TRBV11-3; D is ambiguous. CDR1 SGHNT and CDR2 YENEEA come from the germline V gene. Trimming left V 1 base short and J 0 bases short, with 10 bases between. The CDR3 extends over 16 amino acids. The DNA for the CDR3 is TGTGCCAGCAGCTTAGGTATTGAGAGCTCCTACAATGAGCAGTTCTTC. This codes for CASSLGIESSYNEQFF.

The J gene is TRBJ2-5, the V gene TRBV29-1, with 12 bases matching TRBD1. The CDR3 totals 15 residues. V shed 3 bases, J shed 5 bases, and the junction held 7 bases outside the gene matches. CDR1 is SQVTM and CDR2 is ANQGSEA in the germline V gene. CDR3 residues: CSVDPGQGAGETQYF. The CDR3 DNA follows: TGCAGCGTTGACCCGGGACAGGGGGCCGGCGAGACCCAGTACTTC.

The genes are TRBV10-3 and TRBJ2-3; the D gene could be TRBD1 or TRBD2 (5 bases each). CDR1 and CDR2 from the germline V gene are ENHRY and SYGVKD. CDR3 length: 13 amino acids. Trimming removed 11 bases from V and 1 base from J, with 13 bases in between. The CDR3 DNA reads TGTGCCTCGCAGGGAGTTGGCACAGATACGCAGTATTTT. This codes for CASQGVGTDTQYF.

This clone was seen a few times. The chain has TRBV6-1 and TRBJ2-7; TRBD1 matches at 9 bases. Trimming at V came to 5 bases and at J to 4 bases, leaving 9 bases not matched to a gene. Germline assignment: CDR1 MNHNS and CDR2 SASEGT. The CDR3 has 15 amino acids. CDR3 in amino acids: CASSMGTGGKYEQYF. The CDR3 nucleotides read TGTGCCAGCAGTATGGGTACAGGGGGCAAATACGAGCAGTACTTC.

This clone was seen at least ten times. The chain carries TRBV7-6 and TRBJ2-1; 14 bases agree with TRBD2. J was trimmed by 7 bases and V by 5 bases; bases with no gene match: 10. This CDR3 region has 17 residues. Germline CDR1 is SGHVS and CDR2 is FNYEAQ. The CDR3 DNA follows: TGTGCCAGCAGCCTATCCGGAGGGACTAGCGGGAGTAATGAGCAGTTCTTC. This translates into CASSLSGGTSGSNEQFF.

There are a few counts of this clone. The chain has TRBV6-6 and TRBJ2-3, with D maybe TRBD2 (5 bases). Trimming stripped 1 base from V and 2 bases from J, with 10 bases between. CDR3 length: 15 residues. Germline assignment: CDR1 MNHNY and CDR2 SVGAGI (reference sequence). This CDR3 reads CASSYLAGTTDTQYF. Here the CDR3 DNA reads TGTGCCAGCAGTTACTTGGCGGGCACCACAGATACGCAGTATTTT.